What follows are 24 T cell receptor beta chains derived from one specimen sequenced in a study of T cell repertoires in cytomegalovirus infection (dated by TCRdb to the late 2010s). TCRdb shows the sequencer as Illumina HiSeq 1500. TCRdb trimmed the raw reads at Q25, called clones with MiXCR and kept productive beta chains. One record per CDR3 amino acid sequence lists the most common genes and DNA. The sample table contains almost 500,000 distinct CDR3 sequences; only one count was recorded for around 11% of them. The top ten hold about 10% of the sample. Sequencing was carried out using PBMCs. The receptors shown here come from a human donor in good health (CMV status not recorded). Some clones in this sample may be carry-over from other donors' samples.

This rearrangement joins TRBV20-1 to TRBJ2-5, with D possibly matching TRBD1 (6 bases). Germline V CDR1 and CDR2: DFQATT, SNEGSKA (reference sequence). V dropped 4 bases and J dropped 2 bases, with 17 bases sitting between them. CDR3 length equals 15 residues. CDR3 nucleotides: TGCAGTGCTACATTACTACGGACAGCGCAAGAGACCCAGTACTTC. Protein product: CSATLLRTAQETQYF.

Worth noting for this clonotype: A read error may explain this, as a much larger clone is one base away. The chain joins TRBV28 to TRBJ1-5, with D unclear. Germline V gene lookup returns CDR1 MDHEN and CDR2 SYDVKM. CDR3 length: 15 amino acids. CDR3 DNA sequence: TGTGCCAGCAGTTTTGAAAGAATTTTAGATCAGCACCAGCATTTT. Translated: CASSFERILDQHQHF.

The rearrangement uses TRBV6-2 or TRBV6-3 and TRBJ1-2; D is unresolved. This CDR3 region has 13 residues. CDR1 is MNHEY and CDR2 is SVGEGT in the germline V gene. V lost 0 bases to trimming and J lost 5 bases, with 7 bases between them. As DNA, the CDR3 is TGTGCCAGCAGTTACTCGATTGGGTATGGCTACACCTTC. Protein product: CASSYSIGYGYTF.

The V and J genes are TRBV29-1 and TRBJ1-4; D might be TRBD1 (5 bases). This CDR3 is 13 amino acids long. V lost 8 bases, J lost 4 bases, and 14 bases lay in between. Germline V gene sequence: CDR1 SQVTM, CDR2 ANQGSEA. The CDR3 loop is CSSTGTDNEKLFF. DNA for the CDR3: TGCAGCTCGACGGGGACGGATAATGAAAAACTGTTTTTT.

Concerning this clonotype: This may be a read error, as it is one base from a much larger clone. The V gene is TRBV5-4, the J gene TRBJ2-5, with 9 bases matching TRBD2. This CDR3 has 17 amino acids. Trimming cost V 4 bases and J 5 bases; bases outside gene matches: 15. In germline, CDR1 is SGHNT, CDR2 YYREEE (reference sequence). The CDR3 region has the DNA TGTGCCAGCAGCGATCCCCAGAGCGGGGGGCCGGAGGAGACCCAGTACTTC. Translation: CASSDPQSGGPEETQYF.

This chain links TRBV30 with TRBJ1-3; D gene ambiguous. V was cut by 5 bases and J by 1 base, with 12 bases left in between. CDR1 is GTSNPN, CDR2 SVGIG, per germline (reference sequence). The length of the CDR3 is 14 residues. CDR3 nucleotide sequence: TGTGCCTGGGGTGGTTCCCGATCTGGAAACACCATATATTTT. Translating gives CAWGGSRSGNTIYF.

This clonotype was observed a handful of times. This sequence joins TRBV5-6 and TRBJ2-7; 7 nucleotides match TRBD1. V shed 5 bases and J 3 bases; nucleotides not matched to a gene: 14. CDR1 is SGHDT, CDR2 YYEEEE, per germline. This CDR3 region has 16 residues. CDR3 nucleotides: TGTGCCAGCAGTCTCATTCGCCGGGACAGTTACTACGAGCAGTACTTC. Residues: CASSLIRRDSYYEQYF.

This clonotype has ten or more counts. The CDR3 region has the DNA TGTGCCAGCAGCTTGGATCTCAGGACGCCCCAGCATTTT. This encodes CASSLDLRTPQHF. This chain joins TRBV7-2 and TRBJ1-5; the D is unclear. CDR1 SGHTA and CDR2 FQGNSA come from the germline V gene. Between the trimmed V and J ends, which lost 3 bases and 9 bases, there was a span of 12 bases. The CDR3 is made up of 13 amino acids.

This clonotype occurred many times. V and J are TRBV7-8 and TRBJ2-5; TRBD1 is a possible D gene (6 bases). The V gene lost 7 bases and the J gene lost 3 bases, with 12 bases spanning the gap. The CDR3 is 13 residues long. CDR1 SGHVS and CDR2 FQNEAQ come from the germline V gene. The CDR3 loop reads CASTLNREETQYF. CDR3 sequence (DNA): TGTGCCAGCACCCTAAACAGGGAAGAGACCCAGTACTTC.

This clonotype was counted only a few times. The chain recombines TRBV6-6 with TRBJ2-3; either TRBD1 or TRBD2 may fit D (5 bases each). The ends were cut back, 4 bases at V and 4 bases at J, with 12 bases in the middle. CDR3 length equals 14 residues. Germline loops: CDR1 MNHNY, CDR2 SVGAGI (reference sequence). The CDR3 bases are TGTGCCAGCAGTTTTGGTATGGGGGCAGATACGCAGTATTTT. This codes for CASSFGMGADTQYF.

The sample holds many counts of this clonotype. The rearrangement joins TRBV7-3 to TRBJ2-1; 9 bases line up with TRBD2. The V segment lost 2 bases and the J segment 8 bases; nucleotides outside the gene matches: 4. The CDR3 totals 14 residues. CDR1 SGHTA and CDR2 FQGTGA come from the germline V gene. CDR3 sequence (DNA): TGTGCCAGCAGCTTACGGCGGGAGGGGTATGAGCAGTTCTTC. Protein: CASSLRREGYEQFF.

Ten or more counts support this clonotype. The V gene is TRBV4-2, the J gene TRBJ2-4; the match to TRBD2 covers 7 bases. CDR1 is LGHNA and CDR2 is YNFKEQ in the germline V gene. The CDR3 spans 17 residues. With 0 bases clipped from V and 1 base from J, the junction kept 6 bases outside the gene matches. Here the CDR3 reads CASSQEIGREAKNIQYF. CDR3 bases: TGTGCCAGCAGCCAAGAAATAGGGCGGGAGGCCAAAAACATTCAGTACTTC.

The chain has TRBV3-1 and TRBJ1-6; the D is unclear. CDR1 LGHDT and CDR2 YNNKEL come from the germline V gene (reference sequence). This CDR3 has 12 amino acids. V lost 1 base and J 13 bases, leaving 8 bases between the germline ends. As DNA, the CDR3 is TGTGCCAGCAGCCAAGTAGGCCTTCCCCTCCACTTT. This sequence encodes CASSQVGLPLHF. Combining the CDR3 with reference TRBV3-1 and TRBJ1-6 gives the whole variable domain DTAVSQTPKYLVTQMGNDKSIKCEQNLGHDTMYWYKQDSKKFLKIMFSYNNKELIINETVPNRFSPKSPDKAHLNLHINSLELGDSAVYFCASSQVGLPLHFGNGTRLTVT.

This clonotype was seen at least ten times. The chain carries TRBV7-9 and TRBJ2-1; 14 bases fit TRBD2. CDR3 length: 16 amino acids. CDR1 is SEHNR, CDR2 FQNEAQ, per germline (reference sequence). V shed 5 bases and J 6 bases; nucleotides not matched to a gene: 6. The CDR3: CASSPDGLAGGNEQFF. CDR3 nucleotide sequence: TGTGCCAGCAGCCCAGACGGACTAGCGGGAGGCAATGAGCAGTTCTTC.

This clonotype was observed many times. CDR3 protein: CASSPPGAFYEQYF. CDR3 coding DNA: TGTGCCAGCTCACCGCCTGGGGCATTCTACGAGCAGTACTTC. The rearrangement links TRBV18 to TRBJ2-7; a weak D match, TRBD1 (5 bases). Germline loops: CDR1 KGHSH, CDR2 LQKENI. V was trimmed by 3 bases and J by 3 bases, leaving 12 bases between them. The CDR3 loop spans 14 amino acids.

The chain has TRBV30 and TRBJ2-7; 11 nucleotides match TRBD1. Looked up from germline, CDR1 is GTSNPN and CDR2 is SVGIG (reference sequence). The CDR3 length is 14 residues. The ends lost 7 bases at V and 7 bases at J; junction bases unmatched: 12. CDR3 protein: CASQTGTGGREQYF. The CDR3 DNA sequence: TGTGCCTCACAGACCGGGACAGGGGGAAGAGAGCAGTACTTC.

The sample holds many counts of this clonotype. The V call is TRBV24-1, the J call TRBJ2-7; 9 nucleotides line up with TRBD2. CDR1 and CDR2 from the germline V gene are KGHDR and SFDVKD. J was trimmed by 2 bases and V by 4 bases; bases with no gene match: 5. The CDR3 extends over 15 amino acids. CDR3 bases: TGTGCCACCAGTGACTCTAGCGGGAAAACCTACGAGCAGTACTTC. Its translation is CATSDSSGKTYEQYF.

This clonotype was observed a few times. V is TRBV10-3 and J is TRBJ2-7; D possibly matches TRBD1 or TRBD2 (5 bases each). CDR3 length: 13 residues. Germline V gives CDR1 ENHRY, CDR2 SYGVKD. V dropped 7 bases and J dropped 0 bases, with 10 bases sitting between them. CDR3 region: CAINTGRSYEQYF. CDR3 nucleotide sequence: TGTGCCATCAATACGGGGCGCTCCTACGAGCAGTACTTC.

The chain couples TRBV13 to TRBJ1-1; D may be TRBD1 (6 bases). V was cut by 5 bases and J by 5 bases, with 15 bases left in between. Germline lookup yields CDR1 PRHDT and CDR2 FYEKMQ (reference sequence). This CDR3 is 14 amino acids long. CDR3 protein: CASSPGRGRTEAFF. The CDR3 region has the DNA TGTGCCAGCAGCCCGGGCAGGGGCCGGACTGAAGCTTTCTTT.

This sequence joins TRBV4-2 and TRBJ2-5; 12 positions match TRBD2. This CDR3 is built from 16 residues. Germline V CDR1 and CDR2: LGHNA, YNFKEQ. V lost 4 bases to trimming and J lost 0 bases; unmatched junction nucleotides: 3. For the CDR3, the DNA is TGTGCCAGCAGCCCTAGACTAGCGGGAGACCAAGAGACCCAGTACTTC. Encoded protein: CASSPRLAGDQETQYF.

Many counts were recorded for this clonotype. This chain joins TRBV7-2 and TRBJ1-2; no definite D call. Trimming cost V 5 bases and J 6 bases, with 10 bases left between them. The CDR3 extends over 12 amino acids. CDR1 and CDR2 (germline): SGHTA, FQGNSA. Here the CDR3 reads CASSRLRHGYTF. In nucleotides, the CDR3 is TGTGCCAGCAGCAGACTTAGGCATGGCTACACCTTC.

This clonotype was counted between two and nine times. The CDR3 coding sequence is TGTGCCAGCAGCCAAGAAGGGACAAGACGATCGAGCTCCTACGAGCAGTACTTC. Translated, it gives CASSQEGTRRSSSYEQYF. The chain employs TRBV3-1 and TRBJ2-7; perhaps TRBD1 as D (6 bases). The V end was cut by 0 bases, the J end by 0 bases, with 18 bases between. The CDR3 runs 18 residues. Germline loops: CDR1 LGHDT, CDR2 YNNKEL (reference sequence).

This clonotype was counted ten times or more. The chain carries TRBV23-1 and TRBJ1-1; D perhaps matches TRBD1 (5 bases). TRBV23-1 is an ORF; its function is uncertain. The CDR3 loop spans 15 amino acids. Trimming cost V 3 bases and J 4 bases, with 15 bases left between them. The CDR3 nucleotides read TGCGCCAGCAGTCATTTCCTTAGGGGTGTCACTGAAGCTTTCTTT. Amino acids: CASSHFLRGVTEAFF.

This chain uses TRBV12-3 or TRBV12-4 with TRBJ2-5; tentatively, D is TRBD1 (5 bases). V lost 5 bases and J lost 2, with 12 bases in between. CDR3 length: 14 amino acids. The CDR3 DNA is TGTGCCAGCAGTCTCCGGACATATCAAGAGACCCAGTACTTC. It is translated as CASSLRTYQETQYF.